This T cell receptor (beta chain) is from a study of cytomegalovirus exposure and HLA in healthy donors. CDR3 length: 13 residues. V shed 7 bases and J shed 0 bases, with 10 bases lying between them. Germline V CDR1 and CDR2: MDHEN, SYDVKM. PCR primers comprised 60 Vbeta and 13 Jbeta primers. Repertoires were generated with immunoSEQ multiplex PCR, while TCRdb's copy carries only in-frame clones and drops some. Of approximately 110,000 clones in the sample, about 80% were seen once. The receptor was isolated from a young man in good health and CMV-seronegative. Material: PBMCs. The V gene is TRBV28, the J gene TRBJ2-7; D ambiguous. CDR3 residues: CASISHSSYEQYF. The CDR3 bases are TGTGCCAGCATAAGCCATAGCTCCTACGAGCAGTACTTC. Together with reference TRBV28 and TRBJ2-7, the CDR3 gives the full variable domain: DVKVTQSSRYLVKRTGEKVFLECVQDMDHENMFWYRQDPGLGLRLIYFSYDVKMKEKGDIPEGYSVSREKKERFSLILESASTNQTSMYLCASISHSSYEQYFGPGTRLTVT.